The 3 T cell receptor beta chains given below trace back to one sample, sequenced in a study of blood T cell repertoires in COVID-19. Profiled with immunoSEQ multiplex PCR; TCRdb holds only in-frame clones, not every one. This table holds some 230,000 clones, around 80% found once. What was sequenced was PBMCs or T cells enriched from blood (not recorded which). These receptors originate from a man aged 40-49 years who had recovered from COVID-19.

The chain is built from TRBV27 and TRBJ1-2, with 7 bases lining up with TRBD1. The CDR3 is 13 amino acids. CDR1 and CDR2 from the germline V gene are MNHEY and SMNVEV (reference sequence). V was pared by 0 bases and J by 8 bases, with 3 bases of the junction left unmatched. CDR3 sequence: CASSLSTGYGYTF. As DNA, the CDR3 is TGTGCCAGCAGTTTATCGACAGGGTACGGCTACACCTTC.

The CDR3 nucleotides read TGTGCCAGCAGACAAGGAGACAGCGGGGTAACTGAAGCTTTCTTT. This codes for CASRQGDSGVTEAFF. The chain couples TRBV28 to TRBJ1-1, with a tentative D call TRBD1 (5 bases). Germline CDR1 is MDHEN and CDR2 is SYDVKM. The V gene lost 6 bases and the J gene lost 5 bases, with 19 bases spanning the gap. The CDR3 consists of 15 residues.

This clone appeared once. The chain couples TRBV2 to TRBJ2-7; TRBD2 matches at 8 bases. Germline V gene sequence: CDR1 SNHLY, CDR2 FYNNEI. The length of the CDR3 is 14 residues. Trimming removed 7 bases from V and 0 bases from J; junction bases left unmatched: 5. The CDR3 DNA sequence: TGTGCCAGCAAATCGGGGGGGCCCTCCTACGAGCAGTACTTC. It codes for CASKSGGPSYEQYF.